This T cell receptor (beta chain) stems from a study of T-cell reconstitution after alpha-beta-depleted transplantation in children. V lost 4 bases to trimming and J lost 0 bases, with 9 bases between them. CDR1 SEHNR and CDR2 FQNEAQ come from the germline V gene (reference sequence). The CDR3 extends over 14 amino acids. The library targeted TCRbeta and was prepared with unique molecular identifiers. In TCRdb, the PCR reads were re-called with MiXCR into one record per CDR3 protein. There are 380,000 or so distinct CDR3 sequences in the sample; about 14% occur only once, and about 3.9% lies in the top ten.

This sequence was found in a human donor who donated a stem cell graft to a child with Fanconi anemia. The gene calls are TRBV7-9 and TRBJ2-5; D remains unclear. The source was PBMCs, collected from the stem cell graft. Here the CDR3 reads CASSSRRNQETQYF. The DNA of the CDR3 is TGTGCCAGCAGCTCGAGGCGGAACCAAGAGACCCAGTACTTC.